The 14 T cell receptor beta chains in this list originate from one sample, sequenced in a study of early T cells in non-severe SARS-CoV-2 infection. Each CDR3 protein gets one entry after TCRdb re-called the 5' RACE reads with MiXCR. The table shows approximately 65,000 distinct CDR3 sequences, with 11% occurring only once. The material sequenced was whole blood, taken at baseline. All receptors come from an adult who was a healthcare worker with PCR-confirmed SARS-CoV-2 infection or an uninfected control (not recorded which).

V gene TRBV30 combines with J gene TRBJ2-7; D unresolved. CDR3 length: 11 amino acids. Per germline, CDR1 GTSNPN and CDR2 SVGIG (reference sequence). V gave up 1 base and J gave up 4 bases, with 5 bases separating them. CDR3 sequence reads: CAWSGRYEQYF. For the CDR3, the DNA is TGTGCCTGGAGTGGCCGATACGAGCAGTACTTC.

For this clonotype: One end of the junction varies from germline; a read error may be responsible. J is TRBJ1-6 and V is TRBV12-3 or TRBV12-4; D is possibly TRBD1 (5 bases). This CDR3 comprises 15 residues. For the CDR3, the DNA is TGTGCCAGCCGGTACTCCGGGACGGTATATTCACCCCTCCGCTTT. Its translation: CASRYSGTVYSPLRF.

This clonotype was seen repeatedly, ten times or more. This chain uses TRBV25-1 with TRBJ2-5, with D maybe TRBD2 (5 bases). V was trimmed by 5 bases and J by 5 bases, leaving 9 bases between them. This CDR3 comprises 12 residues. Germline CDR1 is MGHDK and CDR2 is SYGVNS. The CDR3 DNA is TGTGCCAGCAGTACTACGGGGGAGACCCAGTACTTC. Translation gives CASSTTGETQYF.

In this sample, this clonotype turned up a few times. The chain combines TRBV7-2 with TRBJ2-1; D gene ambiguous. The CDR3 sequence is 12 residues long. Looked up from germline, CDR1 is SGHTA and CDR2 is FQGNSA. Deletions cut 1 base from V and 13 bases from J, with 11 bases between. CDR3 coding DNA: TGTGCCAGCAGCTTAGATAAGGGCGCCCAGTTCTTC. Encoded protein: CASSLDKGAQFF.

V gene TRBV10-3 combines with J gene TRBJ2-3; 9 nucleotides match TRBD2. The CDR3 length is 15 residues. Germline-derived CDR1 and CDR2 are ENHRY and SYGVKD. V was clipped by 6 bases and J by 1 base; unmatched bases: 5. The DNA for the CDR3 is TGTGCCATCAGCAAGCGGGGGGACGGCACAGATACGCAGTATTTT. It specifies CAISKRGDGTDTQYF.

This clonotype was recorded a few times. J is TRBJ1-5 and V is TRBV5-4; no reliable D call. Germline V gene sequence: CDR1 SGHNT, CDR2 YYREEE (reference sequence). The CDR3 has 13 residues. Deletions cut 4 bases from V and 2 bases from J, with 7 bases between. In DNA, the CDR3 is TGTGCCAGCAGCAAGGACGGCAATCAGCCCCAGCATTTT. Protein product: CASSKDGNQPQHF.

This clonotype was observed a handful of times. This chain connects TRBV20-1 to TRBJ1-2, with TRBD1 identical over 7 bases. The CDR3 sequence is 16 residues long. Germline V gene data show CDR1 as DFQATT and CDR2 as SNEGSKA (reference sequence). J lost 0 bases, V lost 2 bases, and 9 bases had no gene match. CDR3 DNA sequence: TGCAGTGCTAGATTTCCCGGGACAGAGGCTAACTATGGCTACACCTTC. Translating gives CSARFPGTEANYGYTF.

CDR3 in amino acids: CASSSRGLADTQYF. CDR3 bases: TGTGCCAGCAGCTCTAGGGGATTGGCAGATACGCAGTATTTT. This chain joins TRBV11-2 and TRBJ2-3, with a weak D call TRBD1 (5 bases). The CDR3 has 14 amino acids. Per germline, CDR1 SGHAT and CDR2 FQNNGV. The V and J ends lost 4 bases and 4 bases respectively, with 12 bases between them. Looking up the rest from reference TRBV11-2 and TRBJ2-3 gives the full variable domain: EAGVAQSPRYKIIEKRQSVAFWCNPISGHATLYWYQQILGQGPKLLIQFQNNGVVDDSQLPKDRFSAERLKGVDSTLKIQPAKLEDSAVYLCASSSRGLADTQYFGPGTRLTVL.

This clonotype appeared a few times. This chain joins TRBV2 and TRBJ2-3, with 7 positions matching TRBD2. V lost 3 bases to trimming and J lost 8 bases; unmatched junction nucleotides: 8. Looked up from germline, CDR1 is SNHLY and CDR2 is FYNNEI. This CDR3 spans 14 amino acids. The CDR3 loop is CASSDRSGLRTQYF. The CDR3 DNA sequence: TGTGCCAGCAGTGATCGTAGCGGGCTTCGTACGCAGTATTTT.

The chain joins TRBV18 to TRBJ2-7; weak D call: TRBD2 (6 bases). Trimming pared 1 base from V and 5 bases from J, leaving 6 bases between. CDR1 and CDR2 (germline): KGHSH, LQKENI. The CDR3 extends over 12 amino acids. CDR3 residues: CASSPRGDEQYF. The CDR3, as DNA: TGTGCCAGCTCACCACGGGGGGACGAGCAGTACTTC.

This clonotype was recorded many times. The V and J genes are TRBV7-9 and TRBJ2-7; D remains unclear. The CDR3 totals 13 residues. V gave up 4 bases and J gave up 3 bases, with 10 bases separating them. Germline CDR1 is SEHNR and CDR2 is FQNEAQ (reference sequence). The CDR3, as DNA: TGTGCCAGCAGCTCCGTGGGTAACTACGAGCAGTACTTC. As protein: CASSSVGNYEQYF.

In this sample, this clonotype turned up a few times. This chain joins TRBV7-2 and TRBJ1-1; no definite D call. CDR1 SGHTA and CDR2 FQGNSA come from the germline V gene. This CDR3 is 11 amino acids long. Trimming stripped 5 bases from V and 5 bases from J, with 6 bases between. The CDR3 protein is CASSLETEAFF. CDR3 nucleotides: TGTGCCAGCAGCCTCGAAACTGAAGCTTTCTTT.

The rearrangement joins TRBV9 to TRBJ1-4; 9 nucleotides align to TRBD1. The germline V gene encodes CDR1 SGDLS and CDR2 YYNGEE. The CDR3 loop spans 13 amino acids. The J segment lost 8 bases and the V segment lost 3 bases, leaving 2 bases of the junction unmatched. The CDR3 loop reads CASSGGQGEKLFF. CDR3 DNA sequence: TGTGCCAGCAGCGGGGGACAGGGCGAAAAACTGTTTTTT.

The sample holds many counts of this clonotype. The J gene is TRBJ2-7, the V gene TRBV5-4; 10 bases are shared with TRBD2. After removal of 0 bases from V and 5 bases from J, the junction contained 5 bases not matched to a gene. CDR1 is SGHNT and CDR2 is YYREEE in the germline V gene (reference sequence). This CDR3 region has 15 residues. The CDR3 sequence is CASSLATSGVNEQYF. CDR3 coding DNA: TGTGCCAGCAGCTTGGCCACTAGCGGGGTCAACGAGCAGTACTTC.